This section outlines one TCR beta chain sequence together with its context. The antigen remains undetermined. This sample is drawn from a study of vaccination and CD4 T cells after COVID-19. Study-wide context: The convalescent population consisted of six males and four females, two of whom were of Hispanic ethnicity.

Sequencing of DNA taken from cultured CD4+ T cells relied on the Oncomine TCR Beta short-read assay. In TCRdb, the PCR reads were re-called with MiXCR into one record per CDR3 protein. This sample carries roughly 12,000 distinct CDR3 sequences, 45% to 75% of them seen once, and the ten largest clones take roughly a tenth. Per the germline V gene, CDR1 is MGHRA and CDR2 is YSYEKL. Germline trimming cut 1 base from V and 4 bases from J; bases unmatched to any gene: 8. The CDR3 length is 16 residues. The treatment is: approximately 10-day PBMC culture with coronavirus spike peptide pools or control peptides (ViraFEST assay).

Material for sequencing was CD4+ T cells from blood, cultured in vitro. This sequence originates from a human donor who had recovered from COVID-19. The chain joins TRBV4-1 to TRBJ1-2; 8 bases agree with TRBD1. The CDR3 DNA reads TGCGCCAGCAGCCAAGCAGCGGGACAGGCGATCTATGGCTACACCTTC. Its translation: CASSQAAGQAIYGYTF.